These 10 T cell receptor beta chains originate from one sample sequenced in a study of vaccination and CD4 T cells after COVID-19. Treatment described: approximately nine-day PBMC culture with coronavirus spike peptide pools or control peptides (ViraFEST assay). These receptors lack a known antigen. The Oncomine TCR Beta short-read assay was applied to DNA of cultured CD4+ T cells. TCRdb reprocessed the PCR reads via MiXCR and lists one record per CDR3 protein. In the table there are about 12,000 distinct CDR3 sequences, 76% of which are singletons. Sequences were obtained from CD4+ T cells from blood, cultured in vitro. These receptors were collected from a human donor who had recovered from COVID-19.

The CDR3 DNA follows: TGCGCCAGCAGCCCTCATCCGGGACAGGGAGCCGAGCAGTACTTC. Translating it yields CASSPHPGQGAEQYF. V usage is TRBV4-3 and J usage is TRBJ2-7; 9 bases agree with TRBD1. The CDR3 spans 15 residues. The germline gives CDR1 LGHNA, CDR2 YSLEER. V lost 4 bases and J lost 6; bases outside the gene matches: 10.

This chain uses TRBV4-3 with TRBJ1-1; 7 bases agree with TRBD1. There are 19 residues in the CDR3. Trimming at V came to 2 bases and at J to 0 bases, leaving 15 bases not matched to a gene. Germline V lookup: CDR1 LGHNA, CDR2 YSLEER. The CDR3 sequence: CASSQTSGTARAMNTEAFF. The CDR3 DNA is TGCGCCAGCAGCCAAACCTCCGGGACAGCGAGGGCAATGAACACTGAAGCTTTCTTT.

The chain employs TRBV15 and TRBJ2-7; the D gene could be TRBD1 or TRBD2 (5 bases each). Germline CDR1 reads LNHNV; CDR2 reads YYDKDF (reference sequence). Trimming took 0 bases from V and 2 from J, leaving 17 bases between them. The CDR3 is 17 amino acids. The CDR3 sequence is CATSRDRGKGETYEQYF. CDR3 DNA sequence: TGTGCCACCAGCAGAGATCGTGGTAAAGGGGAGACCTACGAGCAGTACTTC.

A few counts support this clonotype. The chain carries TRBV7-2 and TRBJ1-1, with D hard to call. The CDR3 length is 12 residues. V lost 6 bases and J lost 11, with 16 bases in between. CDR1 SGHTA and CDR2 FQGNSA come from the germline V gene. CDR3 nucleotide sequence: TGTGCCAGCAGTCATACCGGACTCGAGGCTTTCTTT. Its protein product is CASSHTGLEAFF.

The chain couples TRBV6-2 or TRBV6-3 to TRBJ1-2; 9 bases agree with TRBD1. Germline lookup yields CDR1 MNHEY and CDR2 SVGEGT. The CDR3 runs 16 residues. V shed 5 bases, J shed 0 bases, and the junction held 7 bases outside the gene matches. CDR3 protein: CASSHPWTGANYGYTF. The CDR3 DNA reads TGTGCCAGCAGTCACCCTTGGACAGGGGCTAACTATGGCTACACCTTC.

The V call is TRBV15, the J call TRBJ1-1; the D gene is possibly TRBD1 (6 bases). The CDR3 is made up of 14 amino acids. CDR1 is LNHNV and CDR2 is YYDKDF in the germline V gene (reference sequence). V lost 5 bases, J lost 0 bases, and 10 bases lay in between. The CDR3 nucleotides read TGTGCCACCAGCTGGGGACAAATGAACACTGAAGCTTTCTTT. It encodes CATSWGQMNTEAFF.

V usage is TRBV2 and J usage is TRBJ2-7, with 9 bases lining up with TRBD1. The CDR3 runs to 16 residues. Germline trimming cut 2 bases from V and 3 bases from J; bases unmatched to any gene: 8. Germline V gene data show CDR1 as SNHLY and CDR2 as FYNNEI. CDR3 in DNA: TGTGCCAGCAGTGAATTAATGAGGGACAGGGTCTACGAGCAGTACTTC. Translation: CASSELMRDRVYEQYF.

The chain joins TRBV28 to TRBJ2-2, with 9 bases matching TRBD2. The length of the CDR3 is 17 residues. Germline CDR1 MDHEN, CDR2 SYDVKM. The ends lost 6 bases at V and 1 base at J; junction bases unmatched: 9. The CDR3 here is CASRRRLAEMNTGELFF. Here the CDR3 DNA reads TGTGCCAGCAGGAGAAGACTAGCGGAGATGAACACCGGGGAGCTGTTTTTT.

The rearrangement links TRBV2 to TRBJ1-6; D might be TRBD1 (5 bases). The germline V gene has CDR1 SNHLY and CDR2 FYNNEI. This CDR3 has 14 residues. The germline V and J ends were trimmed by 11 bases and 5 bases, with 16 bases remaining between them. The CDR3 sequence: CAGARRGNNSPLHF. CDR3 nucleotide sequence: TGTGCCGGGGCGAGGCGGGGGAATAATTCACCCCTCCACTTT.

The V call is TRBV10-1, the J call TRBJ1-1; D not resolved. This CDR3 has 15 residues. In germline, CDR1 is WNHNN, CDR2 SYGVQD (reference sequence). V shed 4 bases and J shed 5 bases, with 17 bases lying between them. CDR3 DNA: TGCGCCAGCAGTGGGGAGCGGGGAATCGGTACTGAAGCTTTCTTT. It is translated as CASSGERGIGTEAFF.